This T cell receptor (beta chain) was recovered during a study of T cell responses to AZD1222 COVID-19 vaccine. Study observations and caveats: Reportedly, nearly half of unique spike TCRs recognized epitopes outside B.1.351/B.1.1.7 mutations.

Here immunoSEQ multiplex PCR was the method, and the copy in TCRdb shows in-frame clones only, minus some. The data contain fewer than 150,000 clones, 85% to 95% of them singletons. A single count supports this clone. Its antigen remains unidentified. The germline CDR1 and CDR2 sequences are SGHTA and FQGNSA. CDR3 length: 15 amino acids. J gave up 3 bases and V 7 bases, and 8 bases lay outside the gene matches. The chain employs TRBV7-2 and TRBJ1-3, with 8 bases that match TRBD1. The sample here was peripheral blood, taken 28 days after the second AZD1222 dose. This TCR was sampled from an adult who received the AZD1222 COVID-19 vaccine. CDR3 residues: CASTLQGAFGNTIYF. The CDR3 DNA reads TGTGCCAGCACCCTTCAGGGGGCATTTGGAAACACCATATATTTT. The full variable domain, completed using reference TRBV7-2 and TRBJ1-3, is GAGVSQSPSNKVTEKGKDVELRCDPISGHTALYWYRQSLGQGLEFLIYFQGNSAPDKSGLPSDRFSAERTGGSVSTLTIQRTQQEDSAVYLCASTLQGAFGNTIYFGEGSWLTVV.